This is a list of T cell receptor beta chains from one sample in a study of blood T cell repertoires in COVID-19. Data came from immunoSEQ multiplex PCR; TCRdb stores just in-frame clones and leaves some out. Among 150,000 or so clones listed, approximately 92% were seen once. Material: peripheral blood. These receptors all come from a man younger than 45 with COVID-19, enrolled during active disease. CDR3s include the opening cysteine and the closing phenylalanine or tryptophan. D genes are given only for firm matches. Size tells how often a clone was seen (once, few, many) or the class of an expanded clone, and some rows leave it out.

cdr3_aa	cdr3_length	d_call	j_call	clone_size	v_call
CASSSQGEQYF	11	-	TRBJ2-7	-	TRBV5-4
CASIGRGQETQYF	13	TRBD2	TRBJ2-5	few	TRBV2
CASSRGQGAGEQYF	14	TRBD1	TRBJ2-7	-	TRBV27
CASSLGTGKETQYF	14	TRBD1	TRBJ2-5	once	TRBV27
CASSLTRGGTQYF	13	-	TRBJ2-5	-	TRBV5-6
CASTTPDSTYEQYF	14	-	TRBJ2-7	-	TRBV10-1
CASSQEKGYTF	11	-	TRBJ1-2	-	TRBV23-1
CASSSFFPGVTGNTIYF	17	-	TRBJ1-3	-	TRBV27
CASSHRRGGTYNEQFF	16	-	TRBJ2-1	-	TRBV11-1
CASSFLAGGLGGELFF	16	TRBD2	TRBJ2-2	-	TRBV27